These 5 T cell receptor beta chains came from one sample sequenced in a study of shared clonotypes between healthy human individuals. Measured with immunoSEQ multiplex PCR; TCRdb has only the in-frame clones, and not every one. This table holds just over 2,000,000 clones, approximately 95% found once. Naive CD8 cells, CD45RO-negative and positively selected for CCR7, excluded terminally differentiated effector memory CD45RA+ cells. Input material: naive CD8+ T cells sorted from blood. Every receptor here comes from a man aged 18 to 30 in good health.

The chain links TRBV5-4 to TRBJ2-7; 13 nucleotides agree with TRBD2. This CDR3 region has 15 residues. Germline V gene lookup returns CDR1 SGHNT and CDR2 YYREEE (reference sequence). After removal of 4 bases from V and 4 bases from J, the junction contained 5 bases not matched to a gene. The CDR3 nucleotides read TGTGCCAGCAGCAGGGGACTAGCGGGGCAGTACGAGCAGTACTTC. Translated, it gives CASSRGLAGQYEQYF.

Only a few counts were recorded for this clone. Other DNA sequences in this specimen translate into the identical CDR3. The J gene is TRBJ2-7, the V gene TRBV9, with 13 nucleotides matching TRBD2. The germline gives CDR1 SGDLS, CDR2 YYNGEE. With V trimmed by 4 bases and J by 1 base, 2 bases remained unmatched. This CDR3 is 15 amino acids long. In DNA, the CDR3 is TGTGCCAGCAGCCCGGGACTAGCGGGGTCCTACGAGCAGTACTTC. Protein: CASSPGLAGSYEQYF. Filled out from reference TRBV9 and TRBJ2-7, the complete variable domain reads DSGVTQTPKHLITATGQRVTLRCSPRSGDLSVYWYQQSLDQGLQFLIQYYNGEERAKGNILERFSAQQFPDLHSELNLSSLELGDSALYFCASSPGLAGSYEQYFGPGTRLTVT.

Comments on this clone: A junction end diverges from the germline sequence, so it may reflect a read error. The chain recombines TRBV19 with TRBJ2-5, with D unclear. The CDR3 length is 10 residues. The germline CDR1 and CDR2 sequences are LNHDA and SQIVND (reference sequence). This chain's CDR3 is CARSIRTQYF. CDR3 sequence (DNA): TGTGCCAGGAGTATACGGACCCAGTACTTC.

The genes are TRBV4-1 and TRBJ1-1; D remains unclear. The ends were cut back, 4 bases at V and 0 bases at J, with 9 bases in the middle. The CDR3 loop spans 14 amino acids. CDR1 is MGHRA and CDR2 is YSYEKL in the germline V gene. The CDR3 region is CASSREGLNTEAFF. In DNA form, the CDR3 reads TGCGCCAGCAGCCGCGAAGGGCTGAACACTGAAGCTTTCTTT.

This CDR3 reads CASSPVGGGETQYF. The CDR3 DNA follows: TGTGCCAGCAGCCCAGTGGGTGGTGGGGAGACCCAGTACTTC. This chain links TRBV7-6 with TRBJ2-5; no clear D. V gave up 5 bases and J gave up 5 bases, with 15 bases separating them. The CDR3 length is 14 residues. The germline CDR1 and CDR2 sequences are SGHVS and FNYEAQ.